This T cell receptor (beta chain) stems from a study of T cell responses to AZD1222 COVID-19 vaccine. Study results and caveats: Close to half of all spike-specific TCRs reportedly target regions of the variants that are unmutated. Spike-wide coverage was observed for vaccine-associated CD4 TCRs, with dominant responses at 160-218 and 743-854. At baseline, just 5 or 6 AZD1222 recipients tested seropositive.

This clone was recorded a few times. Its antigen is not identified. Sequencing was performed with immunoSEQ multiplex PCR; in TCRdb, only in-frame clones are kept and a portion is missing. This table has roughly 93,000 clones, approximately 89% appearing once. CDR1 SNHLY and CDR2 FYNNEI come from the germline V gene. The CDR3 length is 14 residues. V lost 6 bases and J 0 bases, leaving 6 bases between the germline ends. Both about-4-week and about-12-week second-dose recipients were combined. The chain uses TRBV2 and TRBJ2-6; a weak D match, TRBD1 (5 bases). This TCR was recovered from an adult who received the AZD1222 COVID-19 vaccine. The sample here was peripheral blood, taken 28 days after the second AZD1222 dose. The chain's CDR3 is CASRQGSGANVLTF. DNA of the CDR3: TGTGCCAGCAGGCAGGGCTCTGGGGCCAACGTCCTGACTTTC.